This TCR beta chain was recorded in a study of T-cell reconstitution after alpha-beta-depleted transplantation in children. Study findings and constraints: Reportedly, alpha-beta T cells present about two months post-transplant originated from several hundred expanded clones of graft origin. A year had passed since transplant, and T-cell counts and diversity by then came mostly from newly produced T cells. Recipient T cells and thymic progenitors that survived gave rise to the high TCRbeta diversity observed at day 60 in some patients.

This clonotype was seen at least ten times. The antigen is not known. Construction of the TCRbeta library involved unique molecular identifiers. MiXCR, run by TCRdb on the PCR reads, gives a single entry per CDR3 protein. The sample comprises roughly 180,000 distinct CDR3 sequences, 11% of which are singletons, and around 14% rests with the top ten. CDR1 and CDR2 from the germline V gene are MGHRA and YSYEKL. This CDR3 comprises 18 residues. V lost 0 bases, J lost 0 bases, and 14 bases lay in between. The sample in question was PBMCs, obtained before TCRalphabeta/CD19-depleted stem cell transplant. The receptor was isolated from a boy aged 2 to 9 with acute myeloid leukemia, due to receive a stem cell transplant. V usage is TRBV4-1 and J usage is TRBJ2-2; D is undetermined. The CDR3 DNA reads as TGCGCCAGCAGCCAAGACACCCGTCGGCGACCGAACACCGGGGAGCTGTTTTTT. It translates to CASSQDTRRRPNTGELFF.